The T cell receptor (beta chain) under discussion was sequenced for a study of tumor-infiltrating lymphocytes in primary liver carcinoma. Study information: Spanning 30 to 69 years of age, the patients were men and women.

In regard to this clonotype: The CDR3 end shows no conserved phenylalanine or tryptophan, and so a read error is likely.

CDR1 is SQVTM and CDR2 is ANQGSEA in the germline V gene. This CDR3 is 13 amino acids long. Total RNA (roughly 0.45 ug) served as template for TCR beta cDNA synthesis primed by a constant-region primer. Construction of TCR beta libraries relied on three successive nested multiplex PCR rounds employing slightly modified ARM-PCR. The first two PCR rounds used TRBV1-TRBV30 primers with a Cbeta primer, nine to ten cycles each. TCRdb ran MiXCR on the multiplex PCR reads and lists one entry per CDR3 protein. The sample has more than 70,000 distinct CDR3 sequences, 69% seen once; the top ten hold about 28%. Total RNA and DNA came together from about 19-30 mg of bulk tissue without cell sorting.

The TCR comes from a man between 35 and 55 years old with primary liver carcinoma and hepatitis B virus infection. V gene TRBV29-1 combines with J gene TRBJ2-1; TRBD1 aligns across 7 bases. The sequenced sample consisted of tumor-adjacent normal liver tissue. CDR3 in amino acids: CSSGGRRYNEQFL. For the CDR3, the DNA is TGCAGTTCAGGGGGAAGAAGATACAATGAGCAGTTCCTC.